What follows are 24 T cell receptor beta chains derived from one specimen sequenced in a study of preoperative IRX-2 immunotherapy in early breast cancer. Assay used: immunoSEQ multiplex PCR; TCRdb lists only in-frame clones, some missing. The sample has fewer than 70,000 clones, approximately 94% seen once. Treatment in this sample: preoperative locoregional IRX-2 cytokine immunotherapy. The biological material was taken from a patient treated with IRX-2 immunotherapy. These receptors were collected from a human donor with breast cancer.

J is TRBJ2-7 and V is TRBV7-3; the match to TRBD1 covers 7 bases. The CDR3 loop spans 16 amino acids. Germline V CDR1 and CDR2: SGHTA, FQGTGA. V gave up 2 bases and J gave up 2 bases; unmatched junction bases: 9. The CDR3 reads CASSLGQAEPPYEQYF. The CDR3 nucleotides are TGTGCCAGCAGCTTAGGACAGGCGGAACCGCCCTACGAGCAGTACTTC.

CDR3: CASSGYRGPNYGYTF. The CDR3 DNA follows: TGTGCCAGCAGCGGATACAGGGGGCCCAACTATGGCTACACCTTC. The chain is built from TRBV7-6 and TRBJ1-2; 9 nucleotides match TRBD1. This CDR3 is built from 15 residues. The V segment lost 5 bases and the J segment 2 bases; nucleotides outside the gene matches: 6. The germline V gene has CDR1 SGHVS and CDR2 FNYEAQ.

The V and J genes are TRBV7-7 and TRBJ2-2; possibly TRBD1 or TRBD2 for D (6 bases each). This CDR3 has 15 residues. Looked up from germline, CDR1 is SSHAT and CDR2 is FNYEAQ (reference sequence). Trimming left V 5 bases short and J 7 bases short, with 17 bases between. The CDR3 coding sequence is TGTGCCAGCAGCCCCCGGTTGGGGGGCGGCGGGGAGCTGTTTTTT. It specifies CASSPRLGGGGELFF. Using reference TRBV7-7 and TRBJ2-2 for the parts outside the CDR3, the full variable domain is GAGVSQSPRYKVTKRGQDVTLRCDPISSHATLYWYQQALGQGPEFLTYFNYEAQPDKSGLPSDRFSAERPEGSISTLTIQRTEQRDSAMYRCASSPRLGGGGELFFGEGSRLTVL.

The V and J genes are TRBV4-3 and TRBJ2-3; no reliable D call. This CDR3 is built from 15 residues. V lost 0 bases to trimming and J lost 6 bases, with 13 bases between them. Germline V gene data show CDR1 as LGHNA and CDR2 as YSLEER. The CDR3 region has the DNA TGCGCCAGCAGCCAAGACCATCGGTTGGGGGATACGCAGTATTTT. The encoded protein is CASSQDHRLGDTQYF.

The chain recombines TRBV19 with TRBJ1-4; D ambiguous. There are 14 residues in the CDR3. Germline CDR1 LNHDA, CDR2 SQIVND (reference sequence). V shed 1 base and J shed 7 bases, with 10 bases lying between them. In nucleotides, the CDR3 is TGTGCCAGTAGTATAGTTTTTGCGGGTGAAAAACTGTTTTTT. This translates into CASSIVFAGEKLFF.

This clone was counted once. The chain combines TRBV6-5 with TRBJ1-5; D possibly corresponds to TRBD1 (6 bases). V was clipped by 6 bases and J by 8 bases, with 14 bases between them. Germline V lookup: CDR1 MNHEY, CDR2 SVGAGI. This CDR3 region has 13 residues. The CDR3 coding sequence is TGTGCCAGCAGAAGACAGGTGCTCGAGCCCCAGCATTTT. Residues: CASRRQVLEPQHF.

The chain combines TRBV11-2 with TRBJ2-7; 7 nucleotides line up with TRBD1. The J segment lost 0 bases and the V segment lost 1 base, leaving 6 bases of the junction unmatched. The length of the CDR3 is 16 residues. Germline V gene lookup returns CDR1 SGHAT and CDR2 FQNNGV. The CDR3 sequence is CASSLAPDRDSYEQYF. CDR3 DNA sequence: TGTGCCAGCAGCTTAGCCCCAGACAGGGACTCCTACGAGCAGTACTTC.

The chain uses TRBV12-1 and TRBJ2-2; TRBD2 is the table's D call, not checked against the DNA. TRBV12-1 is listed as a pseudogene. This CDR3 has 18 residues. CDR3 loop: CASSQALAGFSYTGELFF. CDR3 bases: TGTGCCAGCAGCCAGGCCCTAGCGGGGTTCTCCTACACCGGGGAGCTGTTTTTT.

V is TRBV7-9 and J is TRBJ1-4; the match to TRBD1 covers 7 bases. The CDR3 has 13 residues. The ends lost 7 bases at V and 7 bases at J; junction bases unmatched: 6. Germline assignment: CDR1 SEHNR and CDR2 FQNEAQ (reference sequence). CDR3 residues: CASNKGQVEKLFF. CDR3 DNA: TGTGCCAGCAATAAAGGACAGGTTGAAAAACTGTTTTTT.

This sequence joins TRBV27 and TRBJ1-5, with 9 bases aligning to TRBD1. This CDR3 region has 13 residues. The ends lost 6 bases at V and 7 bases at J; junction bases unmatched: 4. Looked up from germline, CDR1 is MNHEY and CDR2 is SMNVEV (reference sequence). The CDR3 DNA sequence: TGTGCCAGCAGCGGGACAGGGAGGCAGCCCCAGCATTTT. It specifies CASSGTGRQPQHF.

V gene TRBV9 combines with J gene TRBJ1-3; perhaps TRBD1 as D (6 bases). The germline V gene encodes CDR1 SGDLS and CDR2 YYNGEE. The V and J ends lost 0 bases and 2 bases respectively, with 9 bases between them. The CDR3 sequence is 15 residues long. DNA for the CDR3: TGTGCCAGCAGCGTAGCGGCAGGGGCTGGAAACACCATATATTTT. It encodes CASSVAAGAGNTIYF.

The chain is built from TRBV29-1 and TRBJ1-2; perhaps TRBD1 as D (5 bases). Trimming removed 3 bases at V and 4 bases at J, with 9 bases between. Germline CDR1 reads SQVTM; CDR2 reads ANQGSEA. This CDR3 has 12 residues. CDR3 in amino acids: CSVEDGAYGYTF. In DNA, the CDR3 is TGCAGCGTTGAGGACGGGGCCTATGGCTACACCTTC. The full variable domain, rest sourced from reference TRBV29-1 and TRBJ1-2, is SAVISQKPSRDICQRGTSLTIQCQVDSQVTMMFWYRQQPGQSLTLIATANQGSEATYESGFVIDKFPISRPNLTFSTLTVSNMSPEDSSIYLCSVEDGAYGYTFGSGTRLTVV.

The chain employs TRBV28 and TRBJ1-2; D unresolved. CDR1 MDHEN and CDR2 SYDVKM come from the germline V gene. The CDR3 spans 17 residues. V was clipped by 4 bases and J by 4 bases, with 22 bases between them. CDR3 DNA: TGTGCCAGCAGTTCACACCGACTCGGGCCGAGTACCTATGGCTACACCTTC. Its translation: CASSSHRLGPSTYGYTF.

V is TRBV18 and J is TRBJ1-1; D is ambiguous. This CDR3 comprises 15 residues. Germline assignment: CDR1 KGHSH and CDR2 LQKENI. V was trimmed by 2 bases and J by 1 base, leaving 11 bases between them. The CDR3 region is CASSPMRPGNTEAFF. As DNA, the CDR3 is TGTGCCAGCTCACCAATGAGACCCGGGAACACTGAAGCTTTCTTT.

V and J are TRBV19 and TRBJ2-2; D is perhaps TRBD2 (6 bases). The germline CDR1 and CDR2 sequences are LNHDA and SQIVND (reference sequence). The CDR3 has 13 residues. The ends were cut back, 8 bases at V and 3 bases at J, with 10 bases in the middle. The CDR3: CASLERDTGELFF. CDR3 in DNA: TGTGCCAGTCTTGAGCGGGACACCGGGGAGCTGTTTTTT.

The chain joins TRBV5-1 to TRBJ2-1, with D possibly matching TRBD2 (6 bases). The CDR3 covers 14 residues. Germline V gives CDR1 SGHRS, CDR2 YFSETQ. Trimming shortened V by 4 bases and J by 3 bases, and 11 bases separated the two germline ends. In DNA, the CDR3 is TGCGCCAGCAGCCAGACGGGGGACTACAATGAGCAGTTCTTC. Protein sequence: CASSQTGDYNEQFF.

This chain links TRBV15 with TRBJ2-5; a weak D match, TRBD1 (5 bases). Germline loops: CDR1 LNHNV, CDR2 YYDKDF (reference sequence). The V gene lost 6 bases and the J gene lost 5 bases, with 13 bases spanning the gap. CDR3 length: 13 amino acids. CDR3 bases: TGTGCCACCAGTGGTGGGGCACGGGAGACCCAGTACTTC. Translation: CATSGGARETQYF.

The V gene is TRBV9, the J gene TRBJ2-2; a possible D gene is TRBD2 (5 bases). V gave up 2 bases and J gave up 5 bases, with 13 bases separating them. There are 15 residues in the CDR3. Germline V gives CDR1 SGDLS, CDR2 YYNGEE. CDR3 DNA sequence: TGTGCCAGCAGCGTGTGGGGAGTTGGTACCGGGGAGCTGTTTTTT. Its protein is CASSVWGVGTGELFF.

The rearrangement uses TRBV21-1 and TRBJ2-4; the table's D call, TRBD2, was not checked against the DNA. TRBV21-1 is a pseudogene locus. The CDR3 length is 17 residues. Written as DNA, the CDR3 is TGTGCCAGCAGCAAAGCGGGTAGCGGGGGACTTAGGAACATTCAGTACTTC. It codes for CASSKAGSGGLRNIQYF.

CDR3 residues: CASSFQGRPYEQYF. CDR3 nucleotides: TGTGCCAGCAGCTTCCAGGGAAGGCCCTACGAGCAGTACTTC. The chain carries TRBV11-3 and TRBJ2-5; D is possibly TRBD1 (5 bases). The tail of the sequence fits TRBJ2-7 better, so the J call may be wrong. Germline CDR1 is SGHNT and CDR2 is YENEEA. The CDR3 contains 14 residues.

CDR3 residues: CASSSDGLNQPQHF. The CDR3 nucleotides are TGTGCCAGCAGCTCCGACGGACTCAATCAGCCCCAGCATTTT. The V call is TRBV5-5, the J call TRBJ1-5, with unresolved D. This CDR3 is 14 amino acids long. Germline CDR1 is SGHKS and CDR2 is YYEKEE (reference sequence). V was clipped by 3 bases and J by 3 bases, with 10 bases between them.

This clone was seen more than once but under ten times. The rearrangement links TRBV20-1 to TRBJ1-1, with unresolved D. V was shortened by 4 bases and J by 5 bases, with 8 bases between the two germline ends. The V gene's germline CDR1 is DFQATT and CDR2 SNEGSKA (reference sequence). The CDR3 length is 11 residues. CDR3: CSATWGTEAFF. The DNA of the CDR3 is TGCAGTGCTACGTGGGGAACTGAAGCTTTCTTT.

This clone is a singleton in its sample. V gene TRBV28 combines with J gene TRBJ1-3, with TRBD1 as a possible D gene (6 bases). CDR3 size: 19 residues. Germline V gene lookup returns CDR1 MDHEN and CDR2 SYDVKM. V was clipped by 5 bases and J by 0 bases, with 23 bases between them. Here the CDR3 DNA reads TGTGCCAGCAGTCCCCCGGGGGGGGCCTTCCCTGTCTCTGGAAACACCATATATTTT. Encoded protein: CASSPPGGAFPVSGNTIYF.

The chain employs TRBV29-1 and TRBJ1-2; D is ambiguous. The V end lost 4 bases, the J end lost 7 bases, and 10 bases lay between the germline ends. The length of the CDR3 is 11 residues. Germline V gives CDR1 SQVTM, CDR2 ANQGSEA. DNA for the CDR3: TGCAGCGTTGTCTTTGTACGTGGCTACACCTTC. It is translated as CSVVFVRGYTF.